This T cell receptor (beta chain) is drawn from a study of blood T cell repertoires in COVID-19. The table came from immunoSEQ multiplex PCR; TCRdb's copy has only in-frame clones and leaves some out. The sample has 140,000 or so clones; roughly 84% are singletons. The V gene end was trimmed by 5 bases and the J gene end by 7 bases; junction bases not matched to a gene: 13. The CDR3 is 15 residues long. Looked up from germline, CDR1 is SGHAT and CDR2 is FQDESV (reference sequence). V and J are TRBV11-1 and TRBJ2-7, with 8 bases aligning to TRBD2. Sample: peripheral blood. This TCR came from a young man with COVID-19, enrolled during active disease. As DNA, the CDR3 is TGTGCCAGCAGCCGCGGGGGGTCCCTCCTTCATGAGCAGTACTTC. It codes for CASSRGGSLLHEQYF.